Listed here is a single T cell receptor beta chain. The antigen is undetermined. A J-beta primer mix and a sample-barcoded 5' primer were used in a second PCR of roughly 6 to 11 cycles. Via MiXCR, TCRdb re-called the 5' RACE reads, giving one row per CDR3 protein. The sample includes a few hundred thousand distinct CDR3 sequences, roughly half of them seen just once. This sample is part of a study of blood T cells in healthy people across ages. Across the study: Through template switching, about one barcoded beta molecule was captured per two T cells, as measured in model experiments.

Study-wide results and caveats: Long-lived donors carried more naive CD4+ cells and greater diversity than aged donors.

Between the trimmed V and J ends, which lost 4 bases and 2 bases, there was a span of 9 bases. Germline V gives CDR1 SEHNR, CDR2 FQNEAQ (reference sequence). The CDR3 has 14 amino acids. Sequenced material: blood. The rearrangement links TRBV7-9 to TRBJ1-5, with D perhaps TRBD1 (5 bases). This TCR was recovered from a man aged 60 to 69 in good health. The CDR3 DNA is TGTGCCAGCAGCTACGGACACGGCAATCAGCCCCAGCATTTT. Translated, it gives CASSYGHGNQPQHF.